This T cell receptor (beta chain) was sequenced for a study of cytomegalovirus exposure and HLA in healthy donors. CDR1 and CDR2 (germline): SQVTM, ANQGSEA. This CDR3 region has 13 residues. Trimming shortened V by 4 bases and J by 3 bases, and 10 bases separated the two germline ends. Study findings and constraints: Prediction of most subjects' HLA-A and HLA-B alleles by TCR beta sequences was reportedly accurate. Later analysis demonstrated an association between a missense DCLRE1C variant and TCR beta V- and J-gene trimming.

PCR was performed using 60 Vbeta and 13 Jbeta primers. Repertoires were generated with immunoSEQ multiplex PCR, while TCRdb's copy carries only in-frame clones and drops some. In the table there are about 120,000 clones, 83% of which are singletons. As to this clone: The target antigen is unknown.

The clonotype originates from a woman between 35 and 50 years old in good health and CMV-seropositive. V is TRBV29-1 and J is TRBJ2-1, with D perhaps TRBD1 (5 bases). The sequenced sample consisted of PBMCs. The CDR3 region is CSVVETDYNEQFF. The CDR3 region has the DNA TGCAGCGTTGTCGAGACAGACTACAATGAGCAGTTCTTC.